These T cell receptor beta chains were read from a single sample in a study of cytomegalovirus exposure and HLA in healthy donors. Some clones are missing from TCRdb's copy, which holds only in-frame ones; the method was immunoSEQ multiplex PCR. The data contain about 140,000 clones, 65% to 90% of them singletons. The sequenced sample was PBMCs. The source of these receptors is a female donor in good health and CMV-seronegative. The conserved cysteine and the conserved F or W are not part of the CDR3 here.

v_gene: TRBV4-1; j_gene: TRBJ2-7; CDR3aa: ASSLGLAVYEQY
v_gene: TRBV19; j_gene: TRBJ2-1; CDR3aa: ASSIAGAYNEQF
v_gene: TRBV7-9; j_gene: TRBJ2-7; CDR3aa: ASNQLGRDEQY
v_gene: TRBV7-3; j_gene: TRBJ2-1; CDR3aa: ASRPSGSLEDEQF
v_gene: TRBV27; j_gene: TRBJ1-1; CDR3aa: ASSLWGTGGTEAF
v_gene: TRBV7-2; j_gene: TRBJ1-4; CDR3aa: ASSPDRGNEKLF
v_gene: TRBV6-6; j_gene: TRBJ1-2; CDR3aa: ASSYQRTGIEGYT
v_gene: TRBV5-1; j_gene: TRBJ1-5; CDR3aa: ASSLGAGDSNQPQH
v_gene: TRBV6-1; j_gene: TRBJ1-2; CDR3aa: ASSEQNRDTYT
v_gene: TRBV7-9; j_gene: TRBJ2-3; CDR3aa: ASSLAQGDTQY
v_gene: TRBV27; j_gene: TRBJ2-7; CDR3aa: ASSFGTSGIYYEQY
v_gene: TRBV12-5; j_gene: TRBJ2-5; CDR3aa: ASGSTGTSGQETQY
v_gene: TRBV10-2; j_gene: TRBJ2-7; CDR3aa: ASSDAGGDEQY
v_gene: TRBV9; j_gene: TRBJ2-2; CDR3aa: ASSARTGGNTGELF
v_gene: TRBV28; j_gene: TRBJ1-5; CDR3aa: ASGTGGDSNQPQH
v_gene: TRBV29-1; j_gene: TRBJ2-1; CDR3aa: SVLAGVDEQF
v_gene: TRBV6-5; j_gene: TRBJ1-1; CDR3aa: ASSRDRVVAF
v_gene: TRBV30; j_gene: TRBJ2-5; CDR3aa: ACNHGGNQY
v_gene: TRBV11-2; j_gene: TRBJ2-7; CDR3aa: ASRGDRDAGTYEQY
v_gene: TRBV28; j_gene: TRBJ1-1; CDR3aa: ASSLRIQDTEAF
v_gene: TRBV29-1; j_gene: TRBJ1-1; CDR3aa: SVRDRVNTEAF
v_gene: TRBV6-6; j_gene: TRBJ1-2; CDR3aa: ASSLDSIYGYT
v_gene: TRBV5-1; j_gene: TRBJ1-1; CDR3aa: ASSFPWDTRNTEAF
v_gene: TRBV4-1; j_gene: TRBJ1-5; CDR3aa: ASSRPDSNQPQH
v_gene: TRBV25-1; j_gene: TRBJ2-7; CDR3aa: ASSEPGSYEQY
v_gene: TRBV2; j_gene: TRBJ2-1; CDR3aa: ASRATSGRARNEQF
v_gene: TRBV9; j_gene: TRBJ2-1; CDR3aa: ASSVAGTSTHEQF
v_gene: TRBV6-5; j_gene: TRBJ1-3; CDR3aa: ASGQGSGNTIY
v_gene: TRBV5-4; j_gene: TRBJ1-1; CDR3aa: ASSQWTGGMNTEAF
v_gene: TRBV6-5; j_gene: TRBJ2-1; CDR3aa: ASSLTSGIGEQF
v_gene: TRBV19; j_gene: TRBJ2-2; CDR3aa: ASSSGLNTGELF
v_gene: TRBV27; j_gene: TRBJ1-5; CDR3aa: ASKGQGTSSNQPQH
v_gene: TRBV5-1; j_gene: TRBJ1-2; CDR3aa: ASSLAGDGDNYGYT
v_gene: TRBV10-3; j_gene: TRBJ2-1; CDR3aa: AISDRTAGTSGSVGTYNEQF
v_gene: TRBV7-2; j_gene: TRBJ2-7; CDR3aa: ASSLYFEQY
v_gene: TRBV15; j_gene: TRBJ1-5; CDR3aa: ATSRDRGTRNQPQH
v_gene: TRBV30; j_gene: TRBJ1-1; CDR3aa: AWIIGGGRTEAF
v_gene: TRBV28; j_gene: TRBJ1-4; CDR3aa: ASSGQDATNEKLF
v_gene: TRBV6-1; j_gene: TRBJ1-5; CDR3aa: AGKISSFSNQPQH
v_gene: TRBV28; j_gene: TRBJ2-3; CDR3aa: ASSSRVPYTDTQY
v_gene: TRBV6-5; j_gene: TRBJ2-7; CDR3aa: ASSYGQGANEQY
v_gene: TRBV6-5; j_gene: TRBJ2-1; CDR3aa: ASSYSGGRARHEQF
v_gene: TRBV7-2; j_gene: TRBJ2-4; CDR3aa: ASVTGSENIQY
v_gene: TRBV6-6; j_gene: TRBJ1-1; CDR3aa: ASSYSKGEAF
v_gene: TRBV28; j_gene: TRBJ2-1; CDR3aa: ASSLGTPYNEQF
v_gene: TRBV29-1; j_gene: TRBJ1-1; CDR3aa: SVGRGNTEAF
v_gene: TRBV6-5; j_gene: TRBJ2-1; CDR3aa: ASSYFQGYEQF
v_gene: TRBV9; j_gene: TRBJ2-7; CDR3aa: ASSLDTNYEQY
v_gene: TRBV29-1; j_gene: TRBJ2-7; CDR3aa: SVQTSGSIEQY
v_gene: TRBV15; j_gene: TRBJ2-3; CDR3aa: ATSRPAGGSPDTQY
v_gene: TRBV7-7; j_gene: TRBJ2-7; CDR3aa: ASSLEQGGEQY
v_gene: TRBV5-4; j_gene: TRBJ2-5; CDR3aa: ASSGGDRGEEETQY
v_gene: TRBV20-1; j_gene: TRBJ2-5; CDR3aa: SAQVGTQY
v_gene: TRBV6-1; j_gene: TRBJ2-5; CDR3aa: ASSVLLGDQETQY
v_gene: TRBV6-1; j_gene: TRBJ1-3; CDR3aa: ASSELATVRLNTIY
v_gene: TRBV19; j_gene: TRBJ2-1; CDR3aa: ASSKSVAVVYNEQF
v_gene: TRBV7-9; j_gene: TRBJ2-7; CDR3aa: ASSLAASGSSTSYEQY
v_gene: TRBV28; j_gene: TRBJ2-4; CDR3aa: ASSFIAGSTNIQY
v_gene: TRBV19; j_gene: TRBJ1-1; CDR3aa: ASSRGVNTEAF
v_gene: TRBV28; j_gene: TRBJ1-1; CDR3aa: ASSLTGTNTEAF